Listed here are 11 T cell receptor beta chains from one sample, sequenced in a study of blood T cell repertoires in COVID-19. The method was immunoSEQ multiplex PCR; TCRdb's version includes in-frame clones alone and lacks a portion of them. This sample yields some 180,000 clones, of which roughly 79% are seen a single time; roughly 9.6% belongs to the top ten. Specimen: peripheral blood. The receptors were sampled from a woman between 40 and 55 years old with COVID-19, enrolled during active disease.

This clone was seen a single time. V usage is TRBV12-3 or TRBV12-4 and J usage is TRBJ2-5; D remains ambiguous. With 7 bases removed from V and 3 bases from J, the gap between germline ends came to 6 bases. The CDR3 contains 11 residues. Here the CDR3 reads CASTVEETQYF. The DNA for the CDR3 is TGTGCCAGCACGGTGGAAGAGACCCAGTACTTC.

This clone showed up just once. The chain recombines TRBV6-5 with TRBJ2-3; possible D gene TRBD1, 5 bases. This CDR3 is 13 amino acids long. V lost 6 bases and J 1 base, leaving 8 bases between the germline ends. Germline CDR1 and CDR2: MNHEY and SVGAGI. For the CDR3, the DNA is TGTGCCAGCAGAACGACAGGCACAGATACGCAGTATTTT. Translation gives CASRTTGTDTQYF.

The J gene is TRBJ2-1, the V gene TRBV2, with 10 bases fitting TRBD2. The germline CDR1 and CDR2 sequences are SNHLY and FYNNEI. V gave up 4 bases and J gave up 7 bases; unmatched junction bases: 1. The CDR3 spans 13 residues. The CDR3 coding sequence is TGTGCCAGCAGTGCTAGCGGGAGAAATGAGCAGTTCTTC. Translation: CASSASGRNEQFF.

The chain employs TRBV30 and TRBJ2-7; 9 bases fit TRBD2. The junction had 7 bases not matched to a gene; V was cut back by 5 bases and J by 2 bases. Germline CDR1 reads GTSNPN; CDR2 reads SVGIG (reference sequence). The CDR3 has 14 residues. The CDR3 reads CAWGPTSGTYEQYF. CDR3 coding DNA: TGTGCCTGGGGCCCGACTAGCGGAACCTACGAGCAGTACTTC.

This clone appeared once. The chain employs TRBV6-5 and TRBJ2-1, with TRBD2 matching 8 bases. After removal of 6 bases from V and 4 bases from J, the junction contained 8 bases not matched to a gene. The germline CDR1 and CDR2 sequences are MNHEY and SVGAGI. The CDR3 is made up of 15 amino acids. The CDR3 nucleotides read TGTGCCAGCAGGGAGACCGGGAGGGAATACAATGAGCAGTTCTTC. Translated: CASRETGREYNEQFF.

V gene TRBV14 combines with J gene TRBJ1-6; the D is unclear. The germline CDR1 and CDR2 sequences are SGHDN and FVKESK. The V end lost 3 bases, the J end lost 11 bases, and 11 bases lay between the germline ends. The CDR3 loop spans 13 amino acids. The CDR3 bases are TGTGCCAGCAGCCAGAACACGCGGACACCCCTCCACTTT. Its protein is CASSQNTRTPLHF.

The V call is TRBV7-3, the J call TRBJ2-2; D is perhaps TRBD1 (5 bases). V lost 2 bases and J lost 0, with 16 bases in between. The CDR3 extends over 18 amino acids. Germline-derived CDR1 and CDR2 are SGHTA and FQGTGA. CDR3 amino acids: CASSLPKGLEANTGELFF. The CDR3 region has the DNA TGTGCCAGCAGCTTACCTAAGGGGCTAGAGGCGAACACCGGGGAGCTGTTTTTT. The full variable domain, rest sourced from reference TRBV7-3 and TRBJ2-2, is GAGVSQTPSNKVTEKGKYVELRCDPISGHTALYWYRQSLGQGPEFLIYFQGTGAADDSGLPNDRFFAVRPEGSVSTLKIQRTERGDSAVYLCASSLPKGLEANTGELFFGEGSRLTVL.

The chain employs TRBV14 and TRBJ2-1; 7 bases are a match to TRBD1. CDR3 length: 14 amino acids. Germline V gene lookup returns CDR1 SGHDN and CDR2 FVKESK. Germline trimming cut 6 bases from V and 1 base from J; bases unmatched to any gene: 3. This chain's CDR3 is CASSPGQSYNEQFF. DNA of the CDR3: TGTGCCAGCAGTCCGGGACAGTCCTACAATGAGCAGTTCTTC.

The rearrangement links TRBV7-9 to TRBJ2-1; 7 bases align to TRBD2. Trimming at V came to 0 bases and at J to 1 base, leaving 6 bases not matched to a gene. Germline V gives CDR1 SEHNR, CDR2 FQNEAQ (reference sequence). The CDR3 contains 17 residues. DNA of the CDR3: TGTGCCAGCAGCTTAGCGATGCGGGAGTATTCCTACAATGAGCAGTTCTTC. Its protein product is CASSLAMREYSYNEQFF.

The chain has TRBV18 and TRBJ2-7, with D tentatively TRBD1 (6 bases). Trimming took 5 bases from V and 6 from J, leaving 14 bases between them. From germline, CDR1 is KGHSH and CDR2 LQKENI. CDR3 size: 13 residues. The CDR3 nucleotides read TGTGCCAGCTCATTCAGGGGAGAGGGCGAGCAGTACTTC. This codes for CASSFRGEGEQYF.

The V gene is TRBV5-1, the J gene TRBJ2-5; D is possibly TRBD2 (5 bases). Trimming removed 4 bases at V and 2 bases at J, with 9 bases between. CDR3 length: 13 amino acids. The germline gives CDR1 SGHRS, CDR2 YFSETQ. DNA for the CDR3: TGCGCCAGCAGCAATTCGGGACAAGAGACCCAGTACTTC. Its protein is CASSNSGQETQYF.